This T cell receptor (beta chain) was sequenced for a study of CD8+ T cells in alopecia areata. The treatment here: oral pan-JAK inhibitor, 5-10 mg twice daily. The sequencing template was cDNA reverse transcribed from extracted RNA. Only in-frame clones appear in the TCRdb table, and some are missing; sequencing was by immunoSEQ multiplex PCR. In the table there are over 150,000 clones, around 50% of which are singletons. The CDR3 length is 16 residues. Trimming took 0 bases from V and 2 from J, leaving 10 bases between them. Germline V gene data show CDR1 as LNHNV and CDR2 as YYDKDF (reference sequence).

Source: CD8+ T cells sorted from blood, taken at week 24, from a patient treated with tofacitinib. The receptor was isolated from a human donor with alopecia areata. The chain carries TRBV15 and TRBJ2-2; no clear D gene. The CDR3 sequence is CATSRDSSGNTGELFF. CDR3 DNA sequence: TGTGCCACCAGCAGAGATTCGTCGGGTAACACCGGGGAGCTGTTTTTT.